The rows below give T cell receptor beta chains drawn from one sample of a study of graft-versus-host responses after intestinal transplantation. Which antigens these TCRs recognize remains unknown. Here immunoSEQ multiplex PCR was the method, and the copy in TCRdb shows in-frame clones only, minus some. Of 80,000 to 100,000 clones detected, approximately 90% appear once; the ten largest clones hold approximately 0.17%. The starting material was unstimulated CD4+ T cells sorted from spleen or lymph node cells, obtained before intestinal transplant. The origin of the receptors is a human donor who received an intestinal transplant. CDR3s include the opening cysteine and the closing phenylalanine or tryptophan. D genes are given only for firm matches. Rows may omit the clone size; those that give it use once, few, many or a size class.

.	TRBV7-2	.	TRBJ1-3	TGTGCCAGCAGTGCTACAGGGTCTGGAAACACCATATATTTT	CASSATGSGNTIYF
.	TRBV4-2	.	TRBJ1-6	TGTGCCAGCAGCCAAGGTACAGGGACGGGATCCTATAATTCACCCCTCCACTTT	CASSQGTGTGSYNSPLHF
.	TRBV30	once	TRBJ2-2	TGTGCCTGGAGCGATGACAGGAGGACGTCCGGGGAGCTGTTTTTT	CAWSDDRRTSGELFF
TRBD1	TRBV18	.	TRBJ1-1	TGTGCCAGCTCACCGGGACAGGGGCTATTTATGAACACTGAAGCTTTCTTT	CASSPGQGLFMNTEAFF
.	TRBV18	.	TRBJ2-3	TGTGCCAGCTCACGGATGTCGGGGTCCGATACGCAGTATTTT	CASSRMSGSDTQYF
TRBD1	TRBV27	.	TRBJ1-2	TGTGCCAGCAGGAAACAGGGGGTAGTGGGCTACACCTTC	CASRKQGVVGYTF
.	TRBV6-6	few	TRBJ1-1	TGTGCCAGCAGCTTACAGGGGAACACTGAAGCTTTCTTT	CASSLQGNTEAFF
.	TRBV5-6	.	TRBJ2-7	TGTGCCACCAAGCGGAAAGACATGTACGAGCAGTACTTC	CATKRKDMYEQYF
.	TRBV5-8	.	TRBJ2-1	TGTGCCAGCAGCTGGGGCCTCGCGGTCTCCTACAATGAGCAGTTCTTC	CASSWGLAVSYNEQFF
.	TRBV5-1	.	TRBJ2-5	TGCGCCAGCAGCTTTTCCCTAACAGGGTACCAAGAGACCCAGTACTTC	CASSFSLTGYQETQYF
.	TRBV5-6	.	TRBJ2-5	TGTGCCAGCAGCTTGAACTTGGGCAGCGGAGAGTACCAAGAGACCCAGTACTTC	CASSLNLGSGEYQETQYF
TRBD2	TRBV5-1	.	TRBJ2-5	TGCGCCAGCAGCGTTGGGTACGGAGCGGGGCTGCCAGAGACCCAGTACTTC	CASSVGYGAGLPETQYF
.	TRBV10-3	.	TRBJ2-7	TGTGCCATCAGTGATCTTTCCAGAAATCTTAACGAGCAGTACTTC	CAISDLSRNLNEQYF
.	TRBV5-1	.	TRBJ1-1	TGCGCCAGCAGCTTGGACCCCAGGGGCACTGAAGCTTTCTTT	CASSLDPRGTEAFF
.	TRBV6-6	.	TRBJ1-1	TGTGCCAGCAGTTACTACCTACCCGAGGCCGCTGAAGCTTTCTTT	CASSYYLPEAAEAFF
TRBD1	TRBV5-1	few	TRBJ2-1	TGCGCCAGCAGCTTCCGGGACAGGGGGCGTTCTGAGCAGTTCTTC	CASSFRDRGRSEQFF
TRBD1	TRBV5-1	.	TRBJ2-3	TGCGCCAGCAGCGGCTACGGACAGGGGACAGATACGCAGTATTTT	CASSGYGQGTDTQYF
.	TRBV7-2	.	TRBJ2-1	TGTGCCAGCAGAATAAGGGAGTCGGGCACGTTCTTC	CASRIRESGTFF
.	TRBV7-2	.	TRBJ2-5	TGTGCCAGCAGCTTAATATCACTAGCTGGAGAGACCCAGTACTTC	CASSLISLAGETQYF